Presented here are 27 T cell receptor beta chains from one specimen sequenced in a study of graft-versus-host responses after intestinal transplantation (dated by TCRdb to the early 2020s). The library was prepared using the immunoSEQ multiplex PCR assay. This is the immuneACCESS table as TCRdb keeps it, with only in-frame sequences that have V and J called. A part of the clones is gone; compared with another copy, unresolved V genes explain less than half, and the rest is unexplained. The sample records tens of thousands of clones, 75% to 95% of which are singletons. The ten top clones hold around 0.37% of the sample. Their recognized antigens are unknown. What this sample's time point label stands for: cells obtained before transplantation from donor or recipient. Sequenced here: unstimulated CD4+ T cells sorted from spleen or lymph node cells, sampled before transplant. These receptors were obtained from a human donor who was the organ donor for an intestinal transplant.

This chain uses TRBV7-9 with TRBJ2-1, with 10 bases that match TRBD2. Germline CDR1 and CDR2: SEHNR and FQNEAQ (reference sequence). CDR3 size: 15 residues. The junction had 4 bases not matched to a gene; V was cut back by 5 bases and J by 3 bases. The CDR3 is CASSAGTSVYNEQFF. CDR3 nucleotides: TGTGCCAGCAGCGCCGGGACTAGCGTCTACAATGAGCAGTTCTTC.

The chain is built from TRBV30 and TRBJ1-6; D is undetermined. CDR1 is GTSNPN, CDR2 SVGIG, per germline (reference sequence). The CDR3 consists of 14 residues. V was cut by 0 bases and J by 9 bases, with 12 bases left in between. DNA of the CDR3: TGTGCCTGGAGTGTACGGCATGAGGGTTCACCCCTCCACTTT. It codes for CAWSVRHEGSPLHF.

This clone was found once. V gene TRBV29-1 combines with J gene TRBJ2-3; D remains ambiguous. Germline-derived CDR1 and CDR2 are SQVTM and ANQGSEA. The CDR3 is made up of 12 amino acids. Trimming shortened V by 6 bases and J by 2 bases, and 9 bases separated the two germline ends. CDR3 coding DNA: TGCAGCGTCGAACTGTTCACAGATACGCAGTATTTT. Amino acid sequence: CSVELFTDTQYF.

The chain links TRBV12-5 to TRBJ1-4; the match to TRBD1 covers 9 bases. This CDR3 has 17 residues. Germline lookup yields CDR1 LGHNT and CDR2 FRNRAP. V lost 9 bases, J lost 7 bases, and 18 bases stayed unmatched. CDR3 DNA sequence: TGTGCTAGCCGGGACAGGGTCACCAGCCCCCGTGGTGAAAAACTGTTTTTT. Its translation: CASRDRVTSPRGEKLFF.

This chain uses TRBV9 with TRBJ1-3, with D hard to call. The CDR3 is 14 residues long. Looked up from germline, CDR1 is SGDLS and CDR2 is YYNGEE. The ends were cut back, 1 base at V and 1 base at J, with 6 bases in the middle. The CDR3 bases are TGTGCCAGCAGCGTACAGTCATCTGGAAACACCATATATTTT. Translating gives CASSVQSSGNTIYF. Full variable domain (outside the CDR3, taken from reference TRBV9 and TRBJ1-3): DSGVTQTPKHLITATGQRVTLRCSPRSGDLSVYWYQQSLDQGLQFLIQYYNGEERAKGNILERFSAQQFPDLHSELNLSSLELGDSALYFCASSVQSSGNTIYFGEGSWLTVV.

This clone was observed once. The CDR3 sequence: CASSPLTSGGVTDTQYF. In DNA form, the CDR3 reads TGTGCCAGCAGCCCCCTGACTAGCGGGGGGGTCACAGATACGCAGTATTTT. The chain combines TRBV11-3 with TRBJ2-3, with 14 bases aligning to TRBD2. The CDR3 loop spans 17 amino acids. Losses at the gene ends were 5 bases for V and 2 bases for J; bases not matched to a gene: 6. Germline CDR1 is SGHNT and CDR2 is YENEEA. Complete variable domain (other parts from reference TRBV11-3 and TRBJ2-3): EAGVVQSPRYKIIEKKQPVAFWCNPISGHNTLYWYLQNLGQGPELLIRYENEEAVDDSQLPKDRFSAERLKGVDSTLKIQPAELGDSAVYLCASSPLTSGGVTDTQYFGPGTRLTVL.

The CDR3 DNA follows: TGTGCCAGCAGTTTGTTCACGCCCCCGGGAGATGGAAACACCATATATTTT. Its translation: CASSLFTPPGDGNTIYF. The chain joins TRBV28 to TRBJ1-3; no clear D. Trimming left V 3 bases short and J 3 bases short, with 18 bases between. The germline V gene has CDR1 MDHEN and CDR2 SYDVKM. The CDR3 has 17 amino acids. Filled out from reference TRBV28 and TRBJ1-3, the complete variable domain reads DVKVTQSSRYLVKRTGEKVFLECVQDMDHENMFWYRQDPGLGLRLIYFSYDVKMKEKGDIPEGYSVSREKKERFSLILESASTNQTSMYLCASSLFTPPGDGNTIYFGEGSWLTVV.

V is TRBV9 and J is TRBJ2-2; D may be TRBD2 (5 bases). CDR3 length: 14 residues. Deletions cut 2 bases from V and 5 bases from J, with 10 bases between. Germline lookup yields CDR1 SGDLS and CDR2 YYNGEE. CDR3 DNA: TGTGCCAGCAGCGTTCTAGCAAGTACCGGGGAGCTGTTTTTT. Protein sequence: CASSVLASTGELFF. The full variable domain, in which reference TRBV9 and TRBJ2-2 provide the parts outside the CDR3, is DSGVTQTPKHLITATGQRVTLRCSPRSGDLSVYWYQQSLDQGLQFLIQYYNGEERAKGNILERFSAQQFPDLHSELNLSSLELGDSALYFCASSVLASTGELFFGEGSRLTVL.

The V gene is TRBV7-8, the J gene TRBJ2-1, with 9 bases that match TRBD2. Trimming took 5 bases from V and 3 from J; bases not matched to a gene: 11. Per the germline V gene, CDR1 is SGHVS and CDR2 is FQNEAQ. The CDR3 is 17 residues long. The CDR3 region has the DNA TGTGCCAGCAGCCGGGCGGGCGGGGGGGCCATCTACAATGAGCAGTTCTTC. Translated: CASSRAGGGAIYNEQFF.

The genes are TRBV7-3 and TRBJ2-6; 10 nucleotides align to TRBD2. The CDR3 has 17 amino acids. Trimming took 5 bases from V and 2 from J; bases not matched to a gene: 6. The V gene's germline CDR1 is SGHTA and CDR2 FQGTGA. The CDR3 nucleotides are TGTGCCAGCAGCCCAGCGGGGGGGTTTACTGGGGCCAACGTCCTGACTTTC. Its protein product is CASSPAGGFTGANVLTF.

The chain has TRBV2 and TRBJ2-2; 8 bases match TRBD2. Germline-derived CDR1 and CDR2 are SNHLY and FYNNEI. The length of the CDR3 is 14 residues. The trim removed 6 bases at V and 1 base at J, leaving 1 base unmatched. The DNA for the CDR3 is TGTGCCAGCAGGCTAGCGGGGAACACCGGGGAGCTGTTTTTT. Its translation: CASRLAGNTGELFF.

V and J are TRBV7-3 and TRBJ2-6; D is unresolved. V lost 5 bases, J lost 2 bases, and 13 bases lay in between. Germline values: CDR1 SGHTA, CDR2 FQGTGA. The CDR3 runs to 16 residues. The CDR3, as DNA: TGTGCCAGCAGCCTTAATAGTGCTCCTGGGGCCAACGTCCTGACTTTC. As protein: CASSLNSAPGANVLTF.

In DNA, the CDR3 is TGTGCCAGCAGCCGATTCCAGTACGAGCAGTACTTC. Translating gives CASSRFQYEQYF. The V gene is TRBV5-6, the J gene TRBJ2-7; D remains ambiguous. This CDR3 comprises 12 residues. Per germline, CDR1 SGHDT and CDR2 YYEEEE. Trimming cost V 4 bases and J 4 bases, with 9 bases left between them.

This rearrangement joins TRBV29-1 to TRBJ1-1; possibly TRBD1 for D (5 bases). The V gene's germline CDR1 is SQVTM and CDR2 ANQGSEA. V lost 5 bases to trimming and J lost 4 bases, with 14 bases between them. The CDR3 loop spans 13 amino acids. CDR3 region: CSVRGWGVTEAFF. The DNA for the CDR3 is TGCAGCGTTCGGGGTTGGGGGGTCACTGAAGCTTTCTTT.

This CDR3 is CASSEPLRWSSYEQYF. The CDR3 nucleotides are TGTGCCAGCAGTGAACCCCTTCGCTGGAGCTCCTACGAGCAGTACTTC. The chain has TRBV2 and TRBJ2-7; D uncertain. V dropped 2 bases and J dropped 0 bases, with 14 bases sitting between them. The CDR3 consists of 16 residues. Germline V gives CDR1 SNHLY, CDR2 FYNNEI.

J is TRBJ2-2 and V is TRBV5-1; tentative D call: TRBD2 (7 bases). The CDR3 is 16 residues long. Trimming stripped 0 bases from V and 5 bases from J, with 14 bases between. The germline gives CDR1 SGHRS, CDR2 YFSETQ. The CDR3 DNA is TGCGCCAGCAGCTTGGTGGCGGGGGCAGGAACCGGGGAGCTGTTTTTT. Protein sequence: CASSLVAGAGTGELFF.

The gene calls are TRBV6-5 and TRBJ2-1, with TRBD2 matching over 12 bases. The CDR3 totals 14 residues. The trim removed 6 bases at V and 6 bases at J, leaving 3 bases unmatched. Germline V CDR1 and CDR2: MNHEY, SVGAGI. CDR3 sequence reads: CASSRGLAGNEQFF. In nucleotides, the CDR3 is TGTGCCAGCAGCAGGGGACTAGCGGGCAATGAGCAGTTCTTC.

The chain uses TRBV5-1 and TRBJ2-3, with a possible D match to TRBD2 (6 bases). Germline-derived CDR1 and CDR2 are SGHRS and YFSETQ. V lost 3 bases and J lost 6, with 29 bases in between. The CDR3 spans 19 residues. The CDR3 loop reads CASSSPPGKLALDGDTQYF. For the CDR3, the DNA is TGCGCCAGCAGCTCCCCTCCCGGGAAACTAGCTCTAGATGGGGATACGCAGTATTTT. The complete variable domain, with remaining parts taken from reference TRBV5-1 and TRBJ2-3, reads KAGVTQTPRYLIKTRGQQVTLSCSPISGHRSVSWYQQTPGQGLQFLFEYFSETQRNKGNFPGRFSGRQFSNSRSEMNVSTLELGDSALYLCASSSPPGKLALDGDTQYFGPGTRLTVL.

This clone was observed once. The chain carries TRBV7-9 and TRBJ2-1, with D perhaps matching TRBD1 (5 bases). In germline, CDR1 is SEHNR, CDR2 FQNEAQ (reference sequence). V shed 0 bases and J shed 8 bases, with 8 bases lying between them. This CDR3 spans 13 amino acids. The CDR3 DNA reads TGTGCCAGCAGCTTAGCGGGGCTTCATGAGCAGTTCTTC. Translation: CASSLAGLHEQFF.

The chain is built from TRBV4-1 and TRBJ1-5; TRBD1 aligns across 7 bases. CDR3 size: 19 residues. Germline loops: CDR1 MGHRA, CDR2 YSYEKL. The junction had 13 bases not matched to a gene; V was cut back by 1 base and J by 1 base. The CDR3 loop is CASSQVIPGTVPSNQPQHF. DNA for the CDR3: TGCGCCAGCAGCCAAGTAATACCCGGGACAGTACCGAGCAATCAGCCCCAGCATTTT.

The chain joins TRBV12-5 to TRBJ2-7; D possibly corresponds to TRBD1 (6 bases). Per the germline V gene, CDR1 is LGHNT and CDR2 is FRNRAP. The CDR3 length is 16 residues. Trimming took 6 bases from V and 1 from J, leaving 19 bases between them. CDR3 sequence (DNA): TGTGCTAGTGGAGACCTCCCAGGGGAAGGATCCTACGAGCAGTACTTC. This encodes CASGDLPGEGSYEQYF.

The rearrangement joins TRBV7-3 to TRBJ1-5; 9 bases fit TRBD1. The V segment lost 3 bases and the J segment 6 bases; nucleotides outside the gene matches: 0. Germline V gives CDR1 SGHTA, CDR2 FQGTGA. The length of the CDR3 is 13 residues. The CDR3 region is CASSLTGGQPQHF. The DNA for the CDR3 is TGTGCCAGCAGCTTGACAGGGGGTCAGCCCCAGCATTTT.

The rearrangement joins TRBV7-2 to TRBJ2-3; 11 positions match TRBD2. Per germline, CDR1 SGHTA and CDR2 FQGNSA. Trimming cost V 1 base and J 7 bases; bases outside gene matches: 7. The CDR3 contains 16 residues. CDR3 amino acids: CASSLGLAGGQNTQYF. The DNA for the CDR3 is TGTGCCAGCAGCTTAGGTTTAGCGGGGGGGCAAAATACGCAGTATTTT.

The genes are TRBV10-2 and TRBJ2-5; a possible D gene is TRBD2 (7 bases). The V end was cut by 9 bases, the J end by 9 bases, with 23 bases between. The germline CDR1 and CDR2 sequences are WSHSY and SAAADI. The CDR3 has 14 residues. CDR3 DNA: TGCGCCAGTAGGGGGGGCCAGGTGAAAGGGGCCCAGTACTTC. Residues: CASRGGQVKGAQYF.

The rearrangement links TRBV4-1 to TRBJ2-5; 10 bases fit TRBD1. V trimming: 4 bases; J trimming: 5 bases; junction bases outside the gene matches: 19. The CDR3 runs to 19 residues. The V gene's germline CDR1 is MGHRA and CDR2 YSYEKL. CDR3 in amino acids: CASSPRDRGFLIEGETQYF. The CDR3 DNA follows: TGCGCCAGCAGCCCGAGGGACAGGGGCTTCCTAATAGAGGGCGAGACCCAGTACTTC.

The chain has TRBV6-1 and TRBJ1-2; a possible D gene is TRBD1 (6 bases). Germline V CDR1 and CDR2: MNHNS, SASEGT. Trimming pared 3 bases from V and 2 bases from J, leaving 13 bases between. CDR3 size: 15 residues. The CDR3 bases are TGTGCCAGCAGTGAGCAAGGGGGTCCGAACTATGGCTACACCTTC. Protein sequence: CASSEQGGPNYGYTF.

This clone was found a few times. The chain recombines TRBV11-2 with TRBJ1-5, with D uncertain. CDR1 SGHAT and CDR2 FQNNGV come from the germline V gene. The CDR3 has 17 residues. V was cut by 4 bases and J by 0 bases, with 16 bases left in between. DNA for the CDR3: TGTGCCAGCAGCTCAAGATGGGGAGACATTAGCAATCAGCCCCAGCATTTT. Encoded protein: CASSSRWGDISNQPQHF.